Given below is one T cell receptor beta chain in context. The sample originates from a study of blood T cell repertoires in COVID-19. Looking at the study overall: COVID-19 samples, acute and convalescent, were from the United States, Italy and Spain. PBMCs, B-cell-depleted T cells, or T cells provided the cDNA or gDNA that made up the material.

Seattle patients were enrolled during active infection and followed longitudinally. Methods used by the authors: By means of reference gene primer amplification, nucleated cell counts were estimated. The table came from immunoSEQ multiplex PCR; TCRdb's copy has only in-frame clones and leaves some out. V, J and clone size derive from that table, while D and trimming were established from the DNA sequence. The sample has tens of thousands of clones; 84% are singletons. Germline CDR1 is SGHAT and CDR2 is FQDESV (reference sequence). This CDR3 contains 13 residues. V lost 4 bases, J lost 5 bases, and 4 bases stayed unmatched.

The V and J genes are TRBV11-1 and TRBJ2-7, with 8 bases lining up with TRBD2. The specimen was peripheral blood. The source is a man aged 60 to 69 with COVID-19, enrolled during active disease. In nucleotides, the CDR3 is TGTGCCAGCAGCTCCTCGGGGGGGAACGAGCAGTACTTC. Encoded protein: CASSSSGGNEQYF.